Listed here are 27 T cell receptor beta chains from one sample, sequenced in a study of blood T cell repertoires in COVID-19. Some clones are missing from TCRdb's copy, which holds only in-frame ones; the method was immunoSEQ multiplex PCR. In the table there are 400,000 to 550,000 clones, around 88% of which are singletons. The source material was peripheral blood. Receptors were obtained from a woman in her 30s with acute or convalescent COVID-19.

The chain joins TRBV5-1 to TRBJ2-7; D remains unclear. Germline CDR1 SGHRS, CDR2 YFSETQ. Trimming took 2 bases from V and 5 from J, leaving 11 bases between them. The CDR3 runs to 13 residues. This chain's CDR3 is CASSFQNRDEQYF. The CDR3 DNA sequence: TGCGCCAGCAGCTTCCAAAACCGAGACGAGCAGTACTTC.

The chain combines TRBV29-1 with TRBJ1-2; D ambiguous. The germline V gene encodes CDR1 SQVTM and CDR2 ANQGSEA. This CDR3 is 13 amino acids long. The V gene lost 4 bases and the J gene lost 0 bases, with 9 bases spanning the gap. DNA for the CDR3: TGCAGCGTTGGGCAGGCCGCTAACTATGGCTACACCTTC. It is translated as CSVGQAANYGYTF.

The rearrangement joins TRBV7-6 to TRBJ2-7; the D gene is possibly TRBD1 (5 bases). V lost 5 bases and J lost 6, with 20 bases in between. The CDR3 sequence is 15 residues long. CDR1 is SGHVS and CDR2 is FNYEAQ in the germline V gene. CDR3 sequence: CASSPGFKGPAEQYF. In DNA form, the CDR3 reads TGTGCCAGCAGCCCCGGTTTTAAGGGGCCGGCCGAGCAGTACTTC.

The chain recombines TRBV24-1 with TRBJ2-1; D gene unclear. Germline assignment: CDR1 KGHDR and CDR2 SFDVKD. The CDR3 extends over 14 amino acids. Trimming removed 5 bases from V and 9 bases from J, with 16 bases in between. CDR3 coding DNA: TGTGCCACCAGTGTCGACTCGCTCCGTGGTGAGCAGTTCTTC. The encoded protein is CATSVDSLRGEQFF.

This chain joins TRBV5-1 and TRBJ1-3; 8 bases are shared with TRBD1. Per the germline V gene, CDR1 is SGHRS and CDR2 is YFSETQ. CDR3 length equals 17 residues. With 0 bases clipped from V and 2 bases from J, the junction kept 7 bases outside the gene matches. The CDR3 loop is CASSLEGQVTPGNTIYF. The CDR3 nucleotides are TGCGCCAGCAGCTTGGAGGGACAGGTAACCCCTGGAAACACCATATATTTT.

The V call is TRBV6-1, the J call TRBJ1-4, with TRBD1 matching over 7 bases. The CDR3 consists of 15 residues. The junction had 3 bases not matched to a gene; V was cut back by 2 bases and J by 3 bases. Germline lookup yields CDR1 MNHNS and CDR2 SASEGT. CDR3 sequence reads: CASSENRGSNEKLFF. The CDR3 nucleotides read TGTGCCAGCAGTGAAAACAGGGGATCTAATGAAAAACTGTTTTTT.

V usage is TRBV11-2 and J usage is TRBJ2-5; D possibly corresponds to TRBD1 (5 bases). Germline-derived CDR1 and CDR2 are SGHAT and FQNNGV. The CDR3 covers 13 residues. V was clipped by 5 bases and J by 6 bases, with 13 bases between them. The CDR3 DNA sequence: TGTGCCAGCAGCGCAGACAGTAGAAAGACCCAGTACTTC. As protein: CASSADSRKTQYF.

The chain combines TRBV6-5 with TRBJ1-5, with D uncertain. Between the trimmed V and J ends, which lost 6 bases and 3 bases, there was a span of 12 bases. Looked up from germline, CDR1 is MNHEY and CDR2 is SVGAGI. The CDR3 loop spans 14 amino acids. The CDR3 loop is CASRTGSSNQPQHF. The CDR3 DNA reads TGTGCCAGCAGGACCGGGTCTTCCAATCAGCCCCAGCATTTT.

The chain couples TRBV5-1 to TRBJ1-1; 9 bases line up with TRBD1. The CDR3 extends over 14 amino acids. The germline V gene encodes CDR1 SGHRS and CDR2 YFSETQ. With V trimmed by 4 bases and J by 3 bases, 4 bases remained unmatched. The CDR3: CASSPGTGHTEAFF. The CDR3 coding sequence is TGCGCCAGCAGCCCCGGGACAGGGCACACTGAAGCTTTCTTT.

The genes are TRBV13 and TRBJ2-2, with 7 bases matching TRBD2. The V and J ends lost 5 bases and 4 bases, in that order; junction bases with no gene match: 10. From germline, CDR1 is PRHDT and CDR2 FYEKMQ (reference sequence). CDR3 length: 16 amino acids. CDR3 amino acids: CASSELAFGSTGELFF. The CDR3 DNA reads TGTGCCAGCAGCGAACTAGCGTTCGGGAGCACCGGGGAGCTGTTTTTT. Combining the CDR3 with reference TRBV13 and TRBJ2-2 gives the whole variable domain AAGVIQSPRHLIKEKRETATLKCYPIPRHDTVYWYQQGPGQDPQFLISFYEKMQSDKGSIPDRFSAQQFSDYHSELNMSSLELGDSALYFCASSELAFGSTGELFFGEGSRLTVL.

This clone was counted once. The rearrangement links TRBV19 to TRBJ1-1; TRBD1 is a possible D gene (5 bases). The ends were cut back, 6 bases at V and 6 bases at J, with 14 bases in the middle. This CDR3 contains 13 residues. Germline V CDR1 and CDR2: LNHDA, SQIVND (reference sequence). The CDR3 protein is CASSQQGRAEAFF. CDR3 sequence (DNA): TGTGCCAGTAGCCAGCAGGGAAGGGCTGAAGCTTTCTTT.

This clone is a singleton in its sample. This chain joins TRBV9 and TRBJ1-4; D unresolved. V was pared by 0 bases and J by 0 bases, with 15 bases between. Germline V gene lookup returns CDR1 SGDLS and CDR2 YYNGEE. There are 18 residues in the CDR3. CDR3 in DNA: TGTGCCAGCAGCGTAGCTCCCGGAGACGAAGCAACTAATGAAAAACTGTTTTTT. Translation gives CASSVAPGDEATNEKLFF. The whole variable domain, remainder taken from reference TRBV9 and TRBJ1-4, is DSGVTQTPKHLITATGQRVTLRCSPRSGDLSVYWYQQSLDQGLQFLIQYYNGEERAKGNILERFSAQQFPDLHSELNLSSLELGDSALYFCASSVAPGDEATNEKLFFGSGTQLSVL.

The CDR3 DNA reads TGTGCCAGCAGTTACTCGATGAGGGATGAAAAACTGTTTTTT. Translation gives CASSYSMRDEKLFF. The rearrangement links TRBV6-6 to TRBJ1-4, with unresolved D. The ends were cut back, 0 bases at V and 6 bases at J, with 8 bases in the middle. The V gene's germline CDR1 is MNHNY and CDR2 SVGAGI (reference sequence). This CDR3 is 14 amino acids long.

This clone occurred once. The gene calls are TRBV7-9 and TRBJ1-2, with no clear D. This CDR3 comprises 13 residues. The ends were cut back, 5 bases at V and 4 bases at J, with 11 bases in the middle. Germline V gene lookup returns CDR1 SEHNR and CDR2 FQNEAQ (reference sequence). CDR3 sequence (DNA): TGTGCCAGCAGCCCCCCGGGAGGCTATGGCTACACCTTC. As protein: CASSPPGGYGYTF.

This sequence joins TRBV7-8 and TRBJ2-3, with 10 bases identical to TRBD2. There are 16 residues in the CDR3. Trimming at V came to 1 base and at J to 3 bases, leaving 4 bases not matched to a gene. Germline V lookup: CDR1 SGHVS, CDR2 FQNEAQ. In DNA, the CDR3 is TGTGCCAGCAGCTTAGTTAGCGGGGGGCAAACAGATACGCAGTATTTT. Its protein product is CASSLVSGGQTDTQYF.

This clone has only a few counts. The chain links TRBV6-1 to TRBJ1-2; a weak D match, TRBD1 (6 bases). V was pared by 3 bases and J by 7 bases, with 9 bases between. Germline V gene sequence: CDR1 MNHNS, CDR2 SASEGT. The CDR3 sequence is 12 residues long. Written as DNA, the CDR3 is TGTGCCAGCAGTGATTACAGGGTTGGCTACACCTTC. Translation: CASSDYRVGYTF.

The J gene is TRBJ1-3, the V gene TRBV6-5; D might be TRBD1 (5 bases). CDR1 and CDR2 (germline): MNHEY, SVGAGI. CDR3 length: 14 residues. The V end was cut by 7 bases, the J end by 4 bases, with 14 bases between. CDR3 DNA sequence: TGTGCCAGCACCCGGAGGGGCGACGGAAACACCATATATTTT. It codes for CASTRRGDGNTIYF.

This clone was counted once. The rearrangement links TRBV27 to TRBJ2-7; the D gene is possibly TRBD2 (5 bases). Trimming pared 6 bases from V and 5 bases from J, leaving 14 bases between. This CDR3 comprises 13 residues. Germline lookup yields CDR1 MNHEY and CDR2 SMNVEV (reference sequence). This chain's CDR3 is CASRSTSFNEQYF. The CDR3 DNA follows: TGTGCCAGCAGATCTACTAGTTTCAACGAGCAGTACTTC.

This clone appeared once. The chain joins TRBV6-5 to TRBJ2-5, with 10 positions matching TRBD2. CDR3 length equals 15 residues. Germline-derived CDR1 and CDR2 are MNHEY and SVGAGI. With V trimmed by 5 bases and J by 4 bases, 7 bases remained unmatched. CDR3 sequence: CASSPPASGGETQYF. Here the CDR3 DNA reads TGTGCCAGCAGTCCCCCGGCTAGCGGGGGAGAGACCCAGTACTTC.

This sequence joins TRBV19 and TRBJ1-4, with D possibly matching TRBD1 (6 bases). This CDR3 comprises 14 residues. Germline-derived CDR1 and CDR2 are LNHDA and SQIVND (reference sequence). Between the trimmed V and J ends, which lost 5 bases and 2 bases, there was a span of 9 bases. The CDR3 sequence: CASSSGETNEKLFF. In nucleotides, the CDR3 is TGTGCCAGTAGTTCAGGGGAGACTAATGAAAAACTGTTTTTT. Full variable domain (missing parts from reference TRBV19 and TRBJ1-4): DGGITQSPKYLFRKEGQNVTLSCEQNLNHDAMYWYRQDPGQGLRLIYYSQIVNDFQKGDIAEGYSVSREKKESFPLTVTSAQKNPTAFYLCASSSGETNEKLFFGSGTQLSVL.

This clone appeared once. This rearrangement joins TRBV2 to TRBJ2-5; 10 bases line up with TRBD2. CDR3 size: 16 residues. The germline CDR1 and CDR2 sequences are SNHLY and FYNNEI. V was pared by 2 bases and J by 5 bases, with 8 bases of the junction left unmatched. This CDR3 reads CASSEQRGGALETQYF. CDR3 DNA: TGTGCCAGCAGTGAACAGCGGGGGGGCGCGTTGGAGACCCAGTACTTC.

About this clone itself: One end of the junction does not line up with germline, which may come from a read error. V gene TRBV20-1 combines with J gene TRBJ1-5, with TRBD1 as a possible D gene (6 bases). The germline CDR1 and CDR2 sequences are DFQATT and SNEGSKA (reference sequence). CDR3 size: 11 residues. The CDR3 coding sequence is TGCAGTGCTAGAATGTCCGGACAGTTTTATTTT. This gives the protein CSARMSGQFYF.

The genes are TRBV24-1 and TRBJ2-1; 11 bases line up with TRBD2. The CDR3 loop spans 18 amino acids. Germline CDR1 reads KGHDR; CDR2 reads SFDVKD. V lost 4 bases and J lost 0; bases outside the gene matches: 7. The CDR3 DNA sequence: TGTGCCACCAGTGAAGTAGCGGGGGGGCCGAGCTCCTACAATGAGCAGTTCTTC. It codes for CATSEVAGGPSSYNEQFF.

This rearrangement joins TRBV12-3 or TRBV12-4 to TRBJ1-4; D not certain. V shed 8 bases and J shed 7 bases, with 14 bases lying between them. CDR3 length: 13 residues. CDR3 nucleotide sequence: TGTGCCAGCCGCGTCCGGGAGGGTGAAAAACTGTTTTTT. This encodes CASRVREGEKLFF.

The J gene is TRBJ2-3, the V gene TRBV24-1; unclear D gene. The CDR3 is 19 amino acids. V was shortened by 1 base and J by 0 bases, with 19 bases between the two germline ends. Germline V gene sequence: CDR1 KGHDR, CDR2 SFDVKD. The CDR3 loop is CATSDFARFGGSSTDTQYF. CDR3 bases: TGTGCCACCAGTGATTTTGCCCGGTTCGGCGGCTCTAGCACAGATACGCAGTATTTT.

The chain recombines TRBV5-1 with TRBJ2-3; D ambiguous. CDR1 and CDR2 (germline): SGHRS, YFSETQ. The CDR3 is 14 residues long. V was shortened by 6 bases and J by 1 base, with 12 bases between the two germline ends. The CDR3 DNA sequence: TGCGCCAGCACAAAGGCTAGAGGCACAGATACGCAGTATTTT. Amino acids: CASTKARGTDTQYF.

This chain uses TRBV4-1 with TRBJ1-1, with 9 positions matching TRBD1. CDR1 MGHRA and CDR2 YSYEKL come from the germline V gene. The CDR3 loop spans 16 amino acids. V was pared by 0 bases and J by 7 bases, with 9 bases of the junction left unmatched. CDR3 loop: CASSQDLYRGRGEAFF. CDR3 bases: TGCGCCAGCAGCCAAGATCTTTACAGGGGGCGTGGTGAAGCTTTCTTT.